These T cell receptor beta chains were read from a single sample in a study of human versus mouse CDR3 diversity and MHC coevolution. This table comes from immunoSEQ multiplex PCR, and its TCRdb copy is limited to in-frame clones, with some not included. Found here are 50,000 to 65,000 clones, about 93% of them singletons; the top ten hold approximately 17%. The material sequenced was naive CD4+ T cells from blood. The receptors were sampled from a person in their sixties in good health. Each CDR3 is given with its conserved first and last residue. The order of the fields is clone size, CDR3 length, V gene, D gene, J gene, CDR3 protein, CDR3 DNA. The D gene is left open where the match is weak. Size tells how often a clone was seen (once, few, many) or the class of an expanded clone, and some rows leave it out.

.	13	TRBV4-1	.	TRBJ1-2	CASSQGANYGYTF	TGCGCCAGCAGCCAGGGAGCTAACTATGGCTACACCTTC
.	17	TRBV18	TRBD1	TRBJ1-6	CASSRKKTGSYNSPLHF	TGTGCCAGCTCACGGAAAAAGACAGGGTCCTATAATTCACCCCTCCACTTT
.	13	TRBV6-5	TRBD1	TRBJ1-6	CASKGQGNSPLHF	TGTGCCAGCAAGGGACAGGGAAATTCACCCCTCCACTTT
.	15	TRBV27	.	TRBJ1-4	CASSPTQGKGEKLFF	TGTGCCAGCAGTCCAACCCAGGGGAAGGGTGAAAAACTGTTTTTT
.	14	TRBV10-1	.	TRBJ1-1	CASSESPGITEAFF	TGCGCCAGCAGTGAGTCGCCAGGGATCACTGAAGCTTTCTTT
.	15	TRBV11-2	TRBD1	TRBJ1-4	CASSLRGQGGEKLFF	TGTGCCAGCAGCTTAAGGGGACAGGGTGGCGAAAAACTGTTTTTT
.	15	TRBV9	TRBD1	TRBJ1-5	CASSAGGQGNQPQHF	TGTGCCAGCAGCGCAGGGGGACAGGGGAATCAGCCCCAGCATTTT
.	15	TRBV6-1	TRBD1	TRBJ2-7	CASSFLRDRSYEQYF	TGTGCCAGCAGTTTTCTCCGGGACAGGTCCTACGAGCAGTACTTC
.	20	TRBV7-8	.	TRBJ1-5	CASSSYFRDSSAGDNQPQHF	TGTGCCAGCAGCTCCTATTTCCGGGACTCCTCAGCCGGAGACAATCAGCCCCAGCATTTT
.	16	TRBV7-9	TRBD1	TRBJ1-2	CASSSPGTGALYGYTF	TGTGCCAGCAGCTCTCCCGGGACAGGGGCTTTATATGGCTACACCTTC
.	14	TRBV13	.	TRBJ2-7	CASSLAPDSYEQYF	TGTGCCAGCAGCTTAGCCCCCGACAGCTACGAGCAGTACTTC
.	14	TRBV5-5	TRBD1	TRBJ1-2	CASSKQGAGYGYTF	TGTGCCAGCAGCAAACAGGGGGCAGGCTATGGCTACACCTTC
once	15	TRBV27	TRBD2	TRBJ2-1	CASTRGSGITHEQFF	TGTGCCAGCACCCGTGGAAGCGGGATCACCCATGAGCAGTTCTTC
.	15	TRBV7-3	TRBD2	TRBJ2-1	CASSRGAGGRNEQFF	TGTGCCAGCAGCCGAGGGGCGGGAGGTAGAAATGAGCAGTTCTTC
.	16	TRBV7-8	TRBD1	TRBJ1-1	CASSLPSTGLGTEAFF	TGTGCCAGCAGCTTGCCGTCGACAGGGTTGGGGACTGAAGCTTTCTTT
.	15	TRBV9	TRBD1	TRBJ2-1	CASSVQGAGYNEQFF	TGTGCCAGCAGCGTACAGGGGGCTGGCTACAATGAGCAGTTCTTC
.	16	TRBV19	.	TRBJ1-2	CASSMGRFRADYGYTF	TGTGCCAGTAGTATGGGGAGATTTAGGGCGGACTATGGCTACACCTTC